This is a list of T cell receptor beta chains from one sample in a study of blood T cell repertoires in COVID-19. TCRdb keeps only in-frame clones here, not all; method: immunoSEQ multiplex PCR. The profile shows around 300,000 clones, 70% to 90% of them singletons. Material: PBMCs or T cells enriched from blood (not recorded which). These receptors were collected from a woman under 40 who had recovered from COVID-19. Both conserved end residues are part of each CDR3. The order of the fields is J gene, clone size, V gene, D gene, CDR3 DNA, CDR3 protein. A D gene is named only where the DNA matches it firmly. Only part of the rows carry a size: once, few, many, or a class if the clone is expanded.

TRBJ1-2 once TRBV6-5 . TGTGCCAGCAAGTCCTGGGAGGGCTATGGCTACACCTTC CASKSWEGYGYTF
TRBJ1-6 . TRBV5-5 . TGTGCCAGCAGCTTGCTTCAGATTTTTATGGTTAATTCACCCCTCCACTTT CASSLLQIFMVNSPLHF
TRBJ2-7 . TRBV6-8 . TGTGCCATCAAGAGGCCTAAAATCTACCCCTACGACCCCTACGAGCAGTACTTC CAIKRPKIYPYDPYEQYF
TRBJ1-1 . TRBV28 . TGTGCCAGCAGACCACAGGGCGCTGAAGCTTTCTTT CASRPQGAEAFF
TRBJ2-2 . TRBV29-1 TRBD2 TGCAGCGTTGAACGGACTAGCGGGAACACCGGGGAGCTGTTTTTT CSVERTSGNTGELFF
TRBJ2-2 . TRBV5-1 TRBD2 TGCGCCAGCGCACGAGCGGGGGGGGAGCTGTTTTTT CASARAGGELFF
TRBJ1-5 . TRBV7-9 TRBD1 TGTGCCAGCAGCTTTTCAGGGGGCGTAAGCAATCAGCCCCAGCATTTT CASSFSGGVSNQPQHF
TRBJ1-2 . TRBV5-4 . TGTGCCAGCAGCTTGTTTTCAGGGCGGAGAAACTATGGCTACACCTTC CASSLFSGRRNYGYTF
TRBJ2-2 . TRBV4-3 TRBD2 TGCGCCAGCAGCCCACAAGGGGGAGGACTAGCGGCAAACACCGGGGAGCTGTTTTTT CASSPQGGGLAANTGELFF
TRBJ2-2 . TRBV30 TRBD2 TGTGCCTGGAGTACACTAGCGGGAGCTTGGAACACCGGGGAGCTGTTTTTT CAWSTLAGAWNTGELFF
TRBJ2-7 . TRBV27 TRBD2 TGTGCCAGCACAACGCGGCGGGAGGCCCACTACGAGCAGTACTTC CASTTRREAHYEQYF
TRBJ1-2 . TRBV9 TRBD1 TGTGCCAGCAGCCCTTGGGACAGGGGGCTTTACGGCTACACCTTC CASSPWDRGLYGYTF
TRBJ1-1 . TRBV27 . TGTGCCAGCACTACAAGAGCCCGGGGGGTCACTGAAGCTTTCTTT CASTTRARGVTEAFF
TRBJ1-5 . TRBV6-5 . TGTGCCAGCCGCCGGGGGAGGGACAATCAGCCCCAGCATTTT CASRRGRDNQPQHF
TRBJ1-1 . TRBV19 TRBD1 TGTGCCAGTACCACCGGGACAGGGGGCCGGAGCATGAACACTGAAGCTTTCTTT CASTTGTGGRSMNTEAFF
TRBJ1-6 . TRBV7-2 TRBD1 TGTGCCAGCAGGACAGGGGGCATTAATTCACCCCTCCACTTT CASRTGGINSPLHF
TRBJ1-3 few TRBV7-3 . TGTGCCAGCAGCTTAAGGACAATAATCAGCACCATATATTTT CASSLRTIISTIYF
TRBJ1-2 . TRBV5-8 TRBD1 TGTGCCAGCAGCTTAGGGACAGTCTTCTATGGCTACACCTTC CASSLGTVFYGYTF
TRBJ2-7 . TRBV5-6 . TGTGCCAGCAGCATCCGGAGATACTACGAGCAGTACTTC CASSIRRYYEQYF
TRBJ1-5 . TRBV24-1 TRBD1 TGTGCCACCAGTGACCCCCGACAGGGGGATCAGCCCCAGCATTTT CATSDPRQGDQPQHF
TRBJ2-1 . TRBV7-6 TRBD1 TGTGCCAGCAGCTTAGGGACAGGGGTTACCAATGAGCAGTTCTTC CASSLGTGVTNEQFF
TRBJ2-4 . TRBV3-1/TRBV3-2 . TGTGCCAGCAGCCAAGGGGCCGAAGGTAGCAGGGGAAACATTCAGTACTTC CASSQGAEGSRGNIQYF
TRBJ2-7 . TRBV7-9 TRBD1 TGTGCCAGCAGCTTGGACAGGGGGATATCCTACGAGCAGTACTTC CASSLDRGISYEQYF
TRBJ2-7 . TRBV12-2 . TGTGCAAGTCGCTTAGGGTCTGGTGGGGGGAAGGAGGAGGAGCAGTACTTC CASRLGSGGGKEEEQYF
TRBJ2-7 . TRBV25-1 TRBD1 TGTGCCAGCAGTGCGGACAGGGCAGTTGGCGAGCAGTACTTC CASSADRAVGEQYF
TRBJ2-3 . TRBV5-1 . TGCGCCAGCAGCTTAGGACAGAACACAGATACGCAGTATTTT CASSLGQNTDTQYF
TRBJ2-3 . TRBV5-1 . TGCGCCAGCCGGAGGGACACAGATACGCAGTATTTT CASRRDTDTQYF
TRBJ1-2 . TRBV7-2 . TGTGCCAGCAGCCCGGGGGTGAGCTATGGCTACACCTTC CASSPGVSYGYTF
TRBJ1-5 . TRBV28 . TGTGCCAGCAGTTTATTAGGTCGTGGGCGGCCCCAGCATTTT CASSLLGRGRPQHF
TRBJ1-1 few TRBV9 TRBD1 TGTGCCAGCAGCTTAACAGGGGGCGGGATGACTGAAGCTTTCTTT CASSLTGGGMTEAFF
TRBJ1-5 . TRBV6-5 . TGTGCCAGCCGACTGGGGGGGGATCAGCCCCAGCATTTT CASRLGGDQPQHF
TRBJ1-2 . TRBV7-9 TRBD1 TGTGCCAGCAGTCTTGGACAGGGGTGGACTGGCTACACCTTC CASSLGQGWTGYTF
TRBJ2-1 once TRBV6-5 . TGTGCCAGCTCCAGGGCACCCACACACAATGAGCAGTTCTTC CASSRAPTHNEQFF
TRBJ2-1 . TRBV19 TRBD2 TGTGCCAGTAGTATCGCCCTAGCGGGAGGGCCGATGGATGAGCAGTTCTTC CASSIALAGGPMDEQFF
TRBJ2-5 . TRBV5-1 TRBD2 TGCGCCAGCAGCTTGGCGCTAGCGGGACAAGAGACCCAGTACTTC CASSLALAGQETQYF
TRBJ1-2 . TRBV4-2 . TGTGCCAGCAGCCAAGTGACTGGTGGCTACACCTTC CASSQVTGGYTF
TRBJ2-7 . TRBV7-9 . TGTGCCAGCACCACCGGGACCTACGAGCAGTACTTC CASTTGTYEQYF
TRBJ1-3 . TRBV7-9 . TGTGCCAGCAGCCGTGGCAGGGAAGGAAACACCATATATTTT CASSRGREGNTIYF
TRBJ1-6 . TRBV18 . TGTGCCAGCTCACCGGGGACAAATAGGGGGAATTCACCCCTCCACTTT CASSPGTNRGNSPLHF
TRBJ2-1 . TRBV7-7 . TGTGCCCAAGAAGTCTTAACTAGAAGGTACAATGAGCAGTTCTTC CAQEVLTRRYNEQFF
TRBJ1-2 once TRBV25-1 . TGTGCCAGCAGTAACTTACATGGCTACACCTTC CASSNLHGYTF
TRBJ2-4 . TRBV28 TRBD1 TGTGCCAGCAGCCTTGACGGACAGGGGTTGTGCTTCAACATTCAGTACTTC CASSLDGQGLCFNIQYF
TRBJ2-1 . TRBV5-6 TRBD2 TGTGCCAGCAGCTTGGCAGGGACTAGCGGGAGGGTTAATGAGCAGTTCTTC CASSLAGTSGRVNEQFF
TRBJ1-1 . TRBV7-6 TRBD1 TGTGCCAGCAGTGGACAGGTGAACACTGAAGCTTTCTTT CASSGQVNTEAFF
TRBJ2-7 . TRBV27 TRBD1 TGTGCCAGCAGTCTAAGCCCCGGGACAGGAGTTTACGAGCAGTACTTC CASSLSPGTGVYEQYF
TRBJ2-3 . TRBV5-1 TRBD2 TGCGCCAGCGGAATCGGCGGGAGTACCGCAGATACGCAGTATTTT CASGIGGSTADTQYF
TRBJ2-2 . TRBV6-4 . TGTGCCAGCAGTTCGGCAGGGTGGGCCGGGGAGCTGTTTTTT CASSSAGWAGELFF
TRBJ1-5 . TRBV7-8 TRBD1 TGTGCCAGCAGACGAGACAGGGTTGGACAGCCCCAGCATTTT CASRRDRVGQPQHF
TRBJ2-7 . TRBV5-1 . TGCGCCAGCAGCTTGTATGGGCAGAAGTACGAGCAGTACTTC CASSLYGQKYEQYF
TRBJ1-4 . TRBV19 . TGTGCCAGTAGTATCGAGGGTTATAGCCAGCCAAATGAAAAACTGTTTTTT CASSIEGYSQPNEKLFF